This TCR beta chain was captured by sequencing in a study of blood T cell repertoires in COVID-19. Germline V gene sequence: CDR1 SGHKS, CDR2 YYEKEE (reference sequence). Trimming took off 3 bases at V and 0 bases at J, with 15 bases between the two ends. The CDR3 spans 16 residues. Sequenced by immunoSEQ multiplex PCR; TCRdb stores in-frame clones only, minus some. The sample contains over 350,000 clones, 86% of which appear only once. The sample was peripheral blood. The chain uses TRBV5-5 and TRBJ1-1, with D unclear. The TCR sequence derives from a woman aged 25-40 years with active or convalescent COVID-19. CDR3 sequence (DNA): TGTGCCAGCAGCTCCCCCCCGAGGGCCCTGAACACTGAAGCTTTCTTT. Protein sequence: CASSSPPRALNTEAFF.